This T cell receptor (beta chain) was sequenced in a study of T cells in Graves' hyperthyroidism and ophthalmopathy. Points from the study as a whole: Blood shared most expanded thyroid clonotypes above 0.001.

This clonotype showed up just once. The antigen is not known. One end of the junction is discordant with germline, which a read error may explain. RNA transcripts gave rise to amplified TCR beta CDR3 regions. Researchers ran a first-round RT-PCR on the TCR CDR3 using the HTBI primer set. From the multiplex PCR reads, TCRdb called clonotypes with MiXCR, one entry per CDR3 protein. The sample contains fewer than 40,000 distinct CDR3 sequences, around half of which appear only once. Germline values: CDR1 SGHNT, CDR2 YYREEE (reference sequence). The CDR3 spans 13 residues. Sequenced input: blood. J is TRBJ2-4 and V is TRBV5-4, with D possibly matching TRBD1 (5 bases). The source is a woman aged 40 to 55 with Graves' ophthalmopathy. The CDR3, as DNA: TGTGCCGGCAGCACAGGAGCCAAAATCATTCAGTACTTC. As protein: CAGSTGAKIIQYF.